The clone carrying this TCR beta chain was seen more than once but under ten times. Its matching antigen is unknown. Germline CDR1 is MNHNS and CDR2 is SASEGT. The CDR3 covers 13 residues. The V and J ends lost 7 bases and 4 bases, in that order; junction bases with no gene match: 5. TCRB transcripts that were expressed got sequenced, as all of the isolated RNA had been reverse transcribed. TCRdb's copy holds only in-frame clones and misses some; the assay was immunoSEQ multiplex PCR. The sample contains about 210,000 clones, approximately 10% of which appear only once. This sample is part of a study of beta chain features in type 1 diabetes. For the study at large: Cell yields, gender and age were comparable in patients and healthy donors. All samples together contributed 107,917,701 sorted cells for examination.

Study-level findings and limits: Shortening that was moderate but significant affected the TCRB CDR3s of Type 1 diabetes patients in all four CD4+ subsets. The question left open here concerned HLA type influencing TCRB rearrangement.

The sequencing input was central memory CD4+ T cells from blood. This TCR was sampled from a man between 18 and 29 years old in good health. This chain links TRBV6-1 with TRBJ2-5; 8 nucleotides line up with TRBD2. CDR3 residues: CASNPLAGETQYF. The CDR3 nucleotides are TGTGCCAGCAACCCCCTAGCGGGAGAGACCCAGTACTTC.